The 26 T cell receptor beta chains below were found in one sample sequenced in a study of OX40 agonist ivuxolimab in advanced cancers. The repertoire was sequenced with immunoSEQ multiplex PCR; TCRdb's copy has only in-frame clones and lacks some. The table records around 62,000 clones, 80% to 85% of them present only once. The sample was CD4+ or CD8+ T cells sorted from blood, taken in a trial of the OX40 agonist ivuxolimab. Receptors originate from an adult with an advanced solid tumor such as melanoma, head and neck, liver or kidney cancer.

The chain links TRBV5-1 to TRBJ2-2, with 8 bases lining up with TRBD2. The J segment lost 1 base and the V segment lost 4 bases, leaving 6 bases of the junction unmatched. The CDR3 totals 16 residues. Per the germline V gene, CDR1 is SGHRS and CDR2 is YFSETQ. In DNA, the CDR3 is TGCGCCAGCAGCAGGATTCTAGCGGGGAACACCGGGGAGCTGTTTTTT. This sequence encodes CASSRILAGNTGELFF.

The chain has TRBV28 and TRBJ2-7; TRBD1 aligns across 8 bases. After removal of 6 bases from V and 2 bases from J, the junction contained 12 bases not matched to a gene. The germline V gene encodes CDR1 MDHEN and CDR2 SYDVKM. The CDR3 consists of 16 residues. CDR3 nucleotide sequence: TGTGCCAGCAGGACCCAAAGACAGGGGCCCCCCTACGAGCAGTACTTC. Translated, it gives CASRTQRQGPPYEQYF.

This chain uses TRBV11-3 with TRBJ2-1; 7 bases map to TRBD1. The CDR3 totals 11 residues. Germline V gene sequence: CDR1 SGHNT, CDR2 YENEEA. Trimming at V came to 4 bases and at J to 9 bases, leaving 0 bases not matched to a gene. In DNA form, the CDR3 reads TGTGCCAGCAGCTCAGGGGGTGAGCAGTTCTTC. Encoded protein: CASSSGGEQFF.

This chain uses TRBV19 with TRBJ1-5, with 9 positions matching TRBD1. The germline V gene has CDR1 LNHDA and CDR2 SQIVND (reference sequence). There are 17 residues in the CDR3. Losses at the gene ends were 2 bases for V and 6 bases for J; bases not matched to a gene: 11. In DNA, the CDR3 is TGTGCCAGTAGTATAACCCGAGGGGGACAGGGTGTTCAGCCCCAGCATTTT. It specifies CASSITRGGQGVQPQHF.

This clone came up a few times. The V call is TRBV28, the J call TRBJ1-2, with TRBD1 matching over 9 bases. Germline V gene sequence: CDR1 MDHEN, CDR2 SYDVKM. V shed 5 bases, J shed 2 bases, and the junction held 6 bases outside the gene matches. The length of the CDR3 is 15 residues. DNA of the CDR3: TGTGCCAGCAGTCGCTACACAGGGGGCAACTATGGCTACACCTTC. Encoded protein: CASSRYTGGNYGYTF.

The chain is built from TRBV7-2 and TRBJ1-5; 9 bases line up with TRBD1. This CDR3 region has 16 residues. Losses at the gene ends were 3 bases for V and 9 bases for J; bases not matched to a gene: 12. Germline CDR1 is SGHTA and CDR2 is FQGNSA. CDR3 nucleotides: TGTGCCAGCAGCTTCCGGGCGGACAGGGGAGGGGGGCCCCAGCATTTT. Protein sequence: CASSFRADRGGGPQHF.

The J gene is TRBJ1-2, the V gene TRBV6-1, with D unresolved. The CDR3 sequence is 17 residues long. The V and J ends lost 1 base and 7 bases respectively, with 22 bases between them. Looked up from germline, CDR1 is MNHNS and CDR2 is SASEGT. The CDR3 DNA reads as TGTGCCAGCAGTGAAGGGGGATTTAAGGGTAGAGGTGGTGGCTACACCTTC. Protein sequence: CASSEGGFKGRGGGYTF.

The chain joins TRBV7-6 to TRBJ1-4; a possible D gene is TRBD1 (5 bases). The V gene's germline CDR1 is SGHVS and CDR2 FNYEAQ. This CDR3 contains 13 residues. V was clipped by 6 bases and J by 4 bases, with 9 bases between them. The CDR3 loop is CASSPQDNEKLFF. CDR3 DNA: TGTGCCAGCAGTCCACAGGATAATGAAAAACTGTTTTTT.

The J gene is TRBJ2-7, the V gene TRBV6-5; 8 bases map to TRBD1. The CDR3 has 14 residues. The V segment lost 5 bases and the J segment 3 bases; nucleotides outside the gene matches: 6. CDR1 is MNHEY and CDR2 is SVGAGI in the germline V gene. CDR3 region: CASSDGQGNYEQYF. CDR3 sequence (DNA): TGTGCCAGCAGTGATGGACAGGGAAACTACGAGCAGTACTTC.

This sequence joins TRBV19 and TRBJ1-3, with D hard to call. V lost 5 bases, J lost 2 bases, and 7 bases lay in between. CDR3 length: 13 residues. The V gene's germline CDR1 is LNHDA and CDR2 SQIVND (reference sequence). CDR3 coding DNA: TGTGCCAGTAGTTCGTACACTGGAAACACCATATATTTT. This gives the protein CASSSYTGNTIYF.

This sequence joins TRBV2 and TRBJ1-1; D uncertain. Trimming cost V 6 bases and J 8 bases, with 10 bases left between them. The CDR3 covers 11 residues. Germline CDR1 and CDR2: SNHLY and FYNNEI. CDR3 protein: CASSLTGEAFF. CDR3 sequence (DNA): TGTGCCAGCAGCCTGACGGGAGAAGCTTTCTTT.

The rearrangement links TRBV9 to TRBJ1-1; 10 bases are a match to TRBD1. The J segment lost 1 base and the V segment lost 0 bases, leaving 6 bases of the junction unmatched. The CDR3 consists of 17 residues. Germline V gene data show CDR1 as SGDLS and CDR2 as YYNGEE. CDR3 sequence (DNA): TGTGCCAGCAGCGTAGAAGACAGGGGGCTTGGGAACACTGAAGCTTTCTTT. Translating gives CASSVEDRGLGNTEAFF.

V usage is TRBV19 and J usage is TRBJ2-3, with a possible D match to TRBD1 (6 bases). The CDR3 covers 14 residues. Germline CDR1 is LNHDA and CDR2 is SQIVND (reference sequence). The germline V and J ends were trimmed by 4 bases and 2 bases, with 10 bases remaining between them. The CDR3 nucleotides are TGTGCCAGTAGTACCGACAGGTACACAGATACGCAGTATTTT. Residues: CASSTDRYTDTQYF. Full variable domain (missing parts from reference TRBV19 and TRBJ2-3): DGGITQSPKYLFRKEGQNVTLSCEQNLNHDAMYWYRQDPGQGLRLIYYSQIVNDFQKGDIAEGYSVSREKKESFPLTVTSAQKNPTAFYLCASSTDRYTDTQYFGPGTRLTVL.

This chain links TRBV2 with TRBJ1-4, with D unresolved. V was shortened by 3 bases and J by 7 bases, with 6 bases between the two germline ends. There are 12 residues in the CDR3. The germline V gene encodes CDR1 SNHLY and CDR2 FYNNEI. CDR3 region: CASSDTPEKLFF. The CDR3 nucleotides read TGTGCCAGCAGTGACACCCCTGAAAAACTGTTTTTT.

This clone was counted a single time. The chain carries TRBV6-1 and TRBJ1-2; D unresolved. Germline V gene sequence: CDR1 MNHNS, CDR2 SASEGT. This CDR3 has 12 residues. Trimming removed 2 bases from V and 8 bases from J, with 9 bases in between. The CDR3: CASSESTRGYTF. The CDR3 DNA is TGTGCCAGCAGTGAATCAACGCGGGGCTACACCTTC.

This chain connects TRBV19 to TRBJ1-1; no firm D call. The germline gives CDR1 LNHDA, CDR2 SQIVND (reference sequence). The V gene lost 2 bases and the J gene lost 0 bases, with 7 bases spanning the gap. The CDR3 is made up of 14 amino acids. The chain's CDR3 is CASSIRAVNTEAFF. DNA of the CDR3: TGTGCCAGTAGTATAAGGGCAGTGAACACTGAAGCTTTCTTT.

The rearrangement links TRBV2 to TRBJ2-2; D assignment may be TRBD1 or TRBD2 (5 bases each). With 3 bases removed from V and 6 bases from J, the gap between germline ends came to 17 bases. The germline V gene encodes CDR1 SNHLY and CDR2 FYNNEI. The length of the CDR3 is 16 residues. CDR3 amino acids: CASSDGAGSNAGELFF. CDR3 DNA sequence: TGTGCCAGCAGTGATGGTGCAGGGAGTAATGCCGGGGAGCTGTTTTTT.

The rearrangement joins TRBV7-2 to TRBJ2-7; D is ambiguous. Trimming took off 6 bases at V and 3 bases at J, with 6 bases between the two ends. The CDR3 has 11 amino acids. Germline assignment: CDR1 SGHTA and CDR2 FQGNSA. The CDR3 DNA follows: TGTGCCAGCAGACACTTCTACGAGCAGTACTTC. It translates to CASRHFYEQYF.

The chain employs TRBV5-1 and TRBJ2-7; D may match TRBD1 or TRBD2 (5 bases each). The germline V and J ends were trimmed by 1 base and 5 bases, with 16 bases remaining between them. This CDR3 region has 15 residues. Germline V lookup: CDR1 SGHRS, CDR2 YFSETQ. This chain's CDR3 is CASSLWAGTFNEQYF. DNA of the CDR3: TGCGCCAGCAGCTTGTGGGCCGGGACCTTCAACGAGCAGTACTTC.

V is TRBV21-1 and J is TRBJ1-2. TRBV21-1 has pseudogene status. The CDR3 covers 14 residues. The chain's CDR3 is CASSPPGLIYGYTF. Written as DNA, the CDR3 is TGTGCCAGCAGCCCTCCGGGACTGATCTATGGCTACACCTTC.

The chain uses TRBV4-1 and TRBJ2-3, with D possibly matching TRBD2 (7 bases). Trimming removed 1 base at V and 5 bases at J, with 16 bases between. Germline lookup yields CDR1 MGHRA and CDR2 YSYEKL. CDR3 size: 16 residues. CDR3 amino acids: CASSQVGGAPRDTQYF. DNA for the CDR3: TGCGCCAGCAGCCAAGTGGGGGGGGCGCCCCGAGATACGCAGTATTTT.

The chain joins TRBV6-5 to TRBJ1-5; 8 bases map to TRBD1. The trim removed 6 bases at V and 5 bases at J, leaving 3 bases unmatched. The CDR3 has 13 amino acids. Germline V CDR1 and CDR2: MNHEY, SVGAGI. For the CDR3, the DNA is TGTGCCAGCAGGGACAGGGCCTATCAGCCCCAGCATTTT. Amino acid sequence: CASRDRAYQPQHF.

This clone was observed a few times. CDR3 DNA: TGTGCCAGCAGCTTAAGTCAGAACTATGGCTACACCTTC. It yields the protein CASSLSQNYGYTF. The chain combines TRBV7-9 with TRBJ1-2; no firm D call. This CDR3 is built from 13 residues. Trimming took 2 bases from V and 2 from J, leaving 6 bases between them. Germline V lookup: CDR1 SEHNR, CDR2 FQNEAQ (reference sequence).

The J gene is TRBJ2-2, the V gene TRBV19, with 9 bases matching TRBD2. The V gene's germline CDR1 is LNHDA and CDR2 SQIVND (reference sequence). V dropped 2 bases and J dropped 5; count of bases not matched to a gene: 6. The CDR3 totals 16 residues. The CDR3 spells CASSILSGGGTGELFF. The CDR3 DNA is TGTGCCAGTAGTATACTTAGCGGGGGAGGTACCGGGGAGCTGTTTTTT.

The chain carries TRBV11-2 and TRBJ1-1; D unresolved. Trimming cost V 3 bases and J 1 base, with 9 bases left between them. Germline assignment: CDR1 SGHAT and CDR2 FQNNGV. The CDR3 spans 14 residues. This CDR3 reads CASSFGGENTEAFF. DNA for the CDR3: TGTGCCAGCAGCTTTGGCGGGGAGAACACTGAAGCTTTCTTT.

The chain combines TRBV5-1 with TRBJ1-1; D call uncertain. V lost 0 bases and J 10 bases, leaving 16 bases between the germline ends. Per germline, CDR1 SGHRS and CDR2 YFSETQ. The CDR3 sequence is 14 residues long. CDR3 in DNA: TGCGCCAGCAGCTTGGAGAGAGGCACGCGGCGAGCTTTCTTT. This encodes CASSLERGTRRAFF.